Shown below are 10 T cell receptor beta chains from a single sample sequenced in a study of cytomegalovirus exposure and HLA in healthy donors (dated by TCRdb to 2015 to 2018). Library method: the immunoSEQ multiplex PCR assay. Held by TCRdb, this immuneACCESS table contains in-frame sequences only and omits some clones. Under half of the omission traces to an unresolved V gene where checked; the cause of the rest is unknown. For this sample the table gives 98,000 or so clones, of which under 97% were detected only once. 0.67% of the sample is in the top ten clones. The sequenced material came from PBMCs. These receptors all come from a woman between 18 and 29 years old in good health and CMV-seronegative.

Only one count was recorded for this clone. The chain recombines TRBV29-1 with TRBJ2-7; possibly TRBD2 for D (5 bases). V lost 4 bases, J lost 6 bases, and 22 bases lay in between. The germline V gene has CDR1 SQVTM and CDR2 ANQGSEA. The CDR3 is made up of 15 amino acids. This chain's CDR3 is CSVAEGTGLGLEQYF. The CDR3 region has the DNA TGCAGCGTTGCGGAAGGTACGGGGTTGGGTCTCGAGCAGTACTTC.

CDR3 sequence reads: CSVAQGAYEQYF. CDR3 sequence (DNA): TGCAGCGTTGCCCAGGGGGCTTACGAGCAGTACTTC. The chain couples TRBV29-1 to TRBJ2-7, with TRBD1 matching 8 bases. Germline assignment: CDR1 SQVTM and CDR2 ANQGSEA. The CDR3 extends over 12 amino acids. V was pared by 4 bases and J by 4 bases, with 3 bases of the junction left unmatched.

This clone was recorded once. V usage is TRBV7-8 and J usage is TRBJ1-4; 9 positions match TRBD1. This CDR3 contains 15 residues. Trimming cost V 5 bases and J 7 bases; bases outside gene matches: 8. Germline lookup yields CDR1 SGHVS and CDR2 FQNEAQ. In nucleotides, the CDR3 is TGTGCCAGCAGCGCGAACAGGGGGCGGAGTGAAAAACTGTTTTTT. Translation: CASSANRGRSEKLFF. Full variable domain (outside the CDR3, taken from reference TRBV7-8 and TRBJ1-4): GAGVSQSPRYKVAKRGQDVALRCDPISGHVSLFWYQQALGQGPEFLTYFQNEAQLDKSGLPSDRFFAERPEGSVSTLKIQRTQQEDSAVYLCASSANRGRSEKLFFGSGTQLSVL.

The chain carries TRBV5-4 and TRBJ2-2, with TRBD1 identical over 7 bases. Looked up from germline, CDR1 is SGHNT and CDR2 is YYREEE (reference sequence). The CDR3 sequence is 14 residues long. J gave up 5 bases and V 1 base, and 2 bases lay outside the gene matches. CDR3 bases: TGTGCCAGCAGCTTGAACAGGGGAACCGGGGAGCTGTTTTTT. Its protein product is CASSLNRGTGELFF. The entire variable domain, with the rest obtained from reference TRBV5-4 and TRBJ2-2, is as follows: ETGVTQSPTHLIKTRGQQVTLRCSSQSGHNTVSWYQQALGQGPQFIFQYYREEENGRGNFPPRFSGLQFPNYSSELNVNALELDDSALYLCASSLNRGTGELFFGEGSRLTVL.

V gene TRBV28 combines with J gene TRBJ1-5, with 12 nucleotides matching TRBD1. From germline, CDR1 is MDHEN and CDR2 SYDVKM. Losses at the gene ends were 5 bases for V and 0 bases for J; bases not matched to a gene: 8. This CDR3 comprises 18 residues. The CDR3 sequence is CASSASGTGGPSNQPQHF. The CDR3 nucleotides are TGTGCCAGCAGTGCGTCCGGGACAGGGGGCCCTAGCAATCAGCCCCAGCATTTT.

V and J are TRBV4-2 and TRBJ1-2; D perhaps matches TRBD1 (5 bases). This CDR3 spans 15 amino acids. Trimming left V 0 bases short and J 3 bases short, with 11 bases between. The germline gives CDR1 LGHNA, CDR2 YNFKEQ. CDR3 nucleotide sequence: TGTGCCAGCAGCCAAGATCAAGGCAGGGACTATGGCTACACCTTC. The encoded protein is CASSQDQGRDYGYTF.

This chain links TRBV13 with TRBJ2-1, with 10 bases that match TRBD2. Losses at the gene ends were 3 bases for V and 3 bases for J; bases not matched to a gene: 8. The CDR3 loop spans 17 amino acids. The germline V gene encodes CDR1 PRHDT and CDR2 FYEKMQ (reference sequence). CDR3: CASSLALAGGYYNEQFF. The CDR3 region has the DNA TGTGCCAGCAGCTTGGCATTAGCGGGGGGCTACTACAATGAGCAGTTCTTC. The variable domain in full, completed from reference TRBV13 and TRBJ2-1, reads AAGVIQSPRHLIKEKRETATLKCYPIPRHDTVYWYQQGPGQDPQFLISFYEKMQSDKGSIPDRFSAQQFSDYHSELNMSSLELGDSALYFCASSLALAGGYYNEQFFGPGTRLTVL.

The genes are TRBV28 and TRBJ1-2; D gene ambiguous. The germline V gene has CDR1 MDHEN and CDR2 SYDVKM. The ends were cut back, 3 bases at V and 5 bases at J, with 7 bases in the middle. The CDR3 totals 12 residues. CDR3: CASSLAYYGYTF. CDR3 DNA: TGTGCCAGCAGTTTGGCATATTATGGCTACACCTTC.

The chain links TRBV7-2 to TRBJ2-7; D might be TRBD1 (6 bases). V was trimmed by 5 bases and J by 3 bases, leaving 17 bases between them. Germline assignment: CDR1 SGHTA and CDR2 FQGNSA. The CDR3 totals 15 residues. Written as DNA, the CDR3 is TGTGCCAGCAGCCCGAGACACGGGACAAACTACGAGCAGTACTTC. Translation gives CASSPRHGTNYEQYF.

The chain uses TRBV5-5 and TRBJ2-6; D gene unclear. V shed 2 bases and J shed 0 bases, with 12 bases lying between them. This CDR3 region has 17 residues. Germline V lookup: CDR1 SGHKS, CDR2 YYEKEE (reference sequence). CDR3 sequence: CASSFGGSLSGANVLTF. CDR3 DNA: TGTGCCAGCAGCTTCGGCGGCAGTCTCTCTGGGGCCAACGTCCTGACTTTC.